The sequence of this T cell receptor (beta chain) was determined in a study of PD-1 blockade in mismatch repair-deficient tumors (dated by TCRdb to the late 2010s). Study-wide context: Between late 2013 and late 2016, more than 75 consecutive patients with some 12 mismatch repair-deficient cancer types, all previously treated and progressing, were enrolled in the trial. Tumor-associated T cell clones were tracked in the peripheral blood of patients responding to PD-1 blockade by deep sequencing of TCR CDR3 regions. What the research found in general, with its limitations: After pembrolizumab, tumor-resident clones, which were often undetectable in blood before treatment, expanded rapidly and then contracted, generally ahead of radiologic responses.

Library prep was done by the immunoSEQ multiplex PCR assay. TCRdb took this table from immuneACCESS and kept in-frame rearrangements with V and J called. Such tables lack part of the clones; where checked against another copy, unresolved V genes explain under half of the gap, and the rest is unexplained. Across this sample there are 38,000 or so clones, with roughly 84% seen only once. The biggest ten clones account for around 4.2% of the sample. A word on this clone: Its cognate antigen has yet to be identified. No per-base quality is available; no much larger clone lies one base away.

For every enrolled patient, mismatch repair deficiency was confirmed by either polymerase chain reaction or immunohistochemistry. TCR sequencing was carried out for three patients who responded to pembrolizumab therapy. Pembrolizumab PD-1 blockade was prospectively tested in advanced mismatch repair-deficient cancers, regardless of tissue of origin, in the phase II trial. Peripheral blood T cell samples were collected serially, before PD-1 blockade began and at several time points afterward. Blood sampling times were expressed in weeks after the first pembrolizumab dose. The starting material was peripheral blood, obtained approximately 80 weeks after starting pembrolizumab. The source of this sequence is an adult with mismatch repair-deficient cancer.

The CDR3 protein sequence reads: CASSPRGSGSSYNEQFF. The bases are TGTGCCAGCAGTCCTCGTGGTAGCGGGAGCTCCTACAATGAGCAGTTCTTC. The chain is encoded by TRBV11-2 joined to TRBJ2-1, and TRBD2 aligns with 9 junction nucleotides. At the junction V is shortened by 6 bases and J by 0 bases; bases outside the gene matches: 9. CDR1 SGHAT and CDR2 FQNNGV are derived from the germline V gene. The CDR3 goes from the cysteine to the phenylalanine over 17 residues. Only the CDR3 part of the read is kept: 51 bases, read in frame from the first base.